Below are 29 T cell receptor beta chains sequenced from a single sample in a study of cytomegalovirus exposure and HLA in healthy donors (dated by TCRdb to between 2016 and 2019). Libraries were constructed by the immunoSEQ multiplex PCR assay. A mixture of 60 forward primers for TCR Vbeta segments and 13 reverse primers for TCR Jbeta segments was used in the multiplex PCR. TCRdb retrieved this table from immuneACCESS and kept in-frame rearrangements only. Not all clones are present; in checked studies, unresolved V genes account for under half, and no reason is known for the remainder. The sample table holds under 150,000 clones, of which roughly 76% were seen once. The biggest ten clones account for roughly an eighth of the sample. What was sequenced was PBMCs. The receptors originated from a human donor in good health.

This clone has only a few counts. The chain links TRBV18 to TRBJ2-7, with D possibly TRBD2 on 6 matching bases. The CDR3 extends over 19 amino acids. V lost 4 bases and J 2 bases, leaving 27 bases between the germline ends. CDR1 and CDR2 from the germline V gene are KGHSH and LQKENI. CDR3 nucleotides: TGTGCCAGCTCACAATCGTCTCATTATGACGGGACTGAACCCTACGAGCAGTACTTC. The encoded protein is CASSQSSHYDGTEPYEQYF. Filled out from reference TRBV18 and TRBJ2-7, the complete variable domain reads NAGVMQNPRHLVRRRGQEARLRCSPMKGHSHVYWYRQLPEEGLKFMVYLQKENIIDESGMPKERFSAEFPKEGPSILRIQQVVRGDSAAYFCASSQSSHYDGTEPYEQYFGPGTRLTVT.

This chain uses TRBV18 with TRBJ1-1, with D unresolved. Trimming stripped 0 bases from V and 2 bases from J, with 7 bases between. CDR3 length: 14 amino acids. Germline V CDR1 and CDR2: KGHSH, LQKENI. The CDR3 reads CASSPPLGNTEAFF. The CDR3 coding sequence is TGTGCCAGCTCACCACCGCTGGGCAACACTGAAGCTTTCTTT.

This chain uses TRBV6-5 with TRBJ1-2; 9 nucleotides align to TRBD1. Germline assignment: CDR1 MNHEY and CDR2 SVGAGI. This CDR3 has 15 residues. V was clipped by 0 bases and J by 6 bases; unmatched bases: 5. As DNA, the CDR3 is TGTGCCAGCAGTTACTCGGGGACAGGGCAAAATGGCTACACCTTC. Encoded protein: CASSYSGTGQNGYTF.

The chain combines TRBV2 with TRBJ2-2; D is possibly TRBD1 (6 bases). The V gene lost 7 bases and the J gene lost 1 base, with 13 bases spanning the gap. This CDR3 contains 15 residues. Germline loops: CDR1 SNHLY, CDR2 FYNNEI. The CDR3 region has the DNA TGTGCCAGCAATCTTGGGACACTGAACACCGGGGAGCTGTTTTTT. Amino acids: CASNLGTLNTGELFF.

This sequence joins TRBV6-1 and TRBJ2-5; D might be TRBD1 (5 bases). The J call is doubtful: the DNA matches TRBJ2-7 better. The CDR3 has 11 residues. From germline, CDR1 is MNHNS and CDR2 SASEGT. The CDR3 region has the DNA TGTGCCAGCGGGGCAGTATACGAGCAGTACTTC. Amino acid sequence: CASGAVYEQYF.

CDR3 in amino acids: CASSESLGSQPQHF. The CDR3 nucleotides read TGCGCCAGCAGTGAGTCCTTGGGGAGCCAGCCCCAGCATTTT. This rearrangement joins TRBV10-2 to TRBJ1-5; D remains ambiguous. The V gene's germline CDR1 is WSHSY and CDR2 SAAADI. V was trimmed by 0 bases and J by 7 bases, leaving 10 bases between them. The length of the CDR3 is 14 residues.

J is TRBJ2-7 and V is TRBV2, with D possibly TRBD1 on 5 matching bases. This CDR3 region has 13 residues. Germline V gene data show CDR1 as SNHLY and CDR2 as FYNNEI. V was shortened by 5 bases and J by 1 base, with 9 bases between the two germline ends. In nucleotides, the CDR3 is TGTGCCAGCAGTCTAAGGGGTTCCTACGAGCAGTACTTC. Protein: CASSLRGSYEQYF.

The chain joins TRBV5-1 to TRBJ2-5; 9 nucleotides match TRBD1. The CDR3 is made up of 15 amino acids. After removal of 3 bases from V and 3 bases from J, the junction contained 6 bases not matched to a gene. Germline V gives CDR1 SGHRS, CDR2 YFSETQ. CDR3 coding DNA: TGCGCCAGCAGCTGGGGACAGGGCTTAGAAGAGACCCAGTACTTC. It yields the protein CASSWGQGLEETQYF.

Here the CDR3 DNA reads TGTGCCAGCAGTCACCTAACCGGCACAGATACGCAGTATTTT. This codes for CASSHLTGTDTQYF. The chain links TRBV6-6 to TRBJ2-3, with no clear D. Between the trimmed V and J ends, which lost 5 bases and 1 base, there was a span of 10 bases. CDR1 is MNHNY, CDR2 SVGAGI, per germline (reference sequence). The length of the CDR3 is 14 residues.

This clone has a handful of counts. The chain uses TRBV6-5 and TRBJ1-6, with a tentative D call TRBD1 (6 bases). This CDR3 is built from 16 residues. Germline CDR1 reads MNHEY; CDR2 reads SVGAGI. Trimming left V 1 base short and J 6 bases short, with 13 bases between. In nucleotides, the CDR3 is TGTGCCAGCAGTTACTTGTCAGGGGCGAGTAATTCACCCCTCCACTTT. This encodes CASSYLSGASNSPLHF.

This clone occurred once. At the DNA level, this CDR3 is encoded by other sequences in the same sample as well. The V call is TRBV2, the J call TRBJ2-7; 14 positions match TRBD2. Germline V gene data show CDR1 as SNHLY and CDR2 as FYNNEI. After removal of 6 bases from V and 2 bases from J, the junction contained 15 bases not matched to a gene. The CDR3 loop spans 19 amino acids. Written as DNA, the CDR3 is TGTGCCAGCAGACCCCGTGGACTAGCGGGGGGCCCGAATGCCTACGAGCAGTACTTC. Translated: CASRPRGLAGGPNAYEQYF.

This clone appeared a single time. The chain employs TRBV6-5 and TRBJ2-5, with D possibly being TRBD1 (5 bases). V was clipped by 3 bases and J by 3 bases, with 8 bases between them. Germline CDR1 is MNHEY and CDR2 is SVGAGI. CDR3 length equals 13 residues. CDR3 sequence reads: CASSYVGEETQYF. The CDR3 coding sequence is TGTGCCAGCAGTTATGTAGGGGAAGAGACCCAGTACTTC.

The CDR3 bases are TGTGCCAGCAGCTTTGGGACAGGGAGGCCCGAGCAGTACTTC. As protein: CASSFGTGRPEQYF. This rearrangement joins TRBV7-2 to TRBJ2-7; 9 nucleotides match TRBD1. Germline CDR1 is SGHTA and CDR2 is FQGNSA. This CDR3 contains 14 residues. With 3 bases clipped from V and 6 bases from J, the junction kept 6 bases outside the gene matches.

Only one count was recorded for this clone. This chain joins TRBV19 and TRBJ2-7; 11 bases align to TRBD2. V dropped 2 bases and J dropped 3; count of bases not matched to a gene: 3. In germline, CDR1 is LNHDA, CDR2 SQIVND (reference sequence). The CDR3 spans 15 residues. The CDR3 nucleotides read TGTGCCAGTAGTATACGACTAGCGGGAATCTACGAGCAGTACTTC. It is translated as CASSIRLAGIYEQYF.

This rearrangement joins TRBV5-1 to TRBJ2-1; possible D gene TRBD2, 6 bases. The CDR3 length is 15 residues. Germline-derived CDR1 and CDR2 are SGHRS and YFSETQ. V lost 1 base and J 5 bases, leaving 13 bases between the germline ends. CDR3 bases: TGCGCCAGCAGCTTGTACGGGGGTAGCCACAATGAGCAGTTCTTC. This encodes CASSLYGGSHNEQFF.

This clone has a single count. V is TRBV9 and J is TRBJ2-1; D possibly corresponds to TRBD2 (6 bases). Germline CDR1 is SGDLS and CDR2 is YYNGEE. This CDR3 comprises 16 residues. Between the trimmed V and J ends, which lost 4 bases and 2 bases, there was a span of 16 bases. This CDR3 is CASSPRGGGPYNEQFF. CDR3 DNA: TGTGCCAGCAGCCCAAGAGGCGGAGGGCCCTACAATGAGCAGTTCTTC.

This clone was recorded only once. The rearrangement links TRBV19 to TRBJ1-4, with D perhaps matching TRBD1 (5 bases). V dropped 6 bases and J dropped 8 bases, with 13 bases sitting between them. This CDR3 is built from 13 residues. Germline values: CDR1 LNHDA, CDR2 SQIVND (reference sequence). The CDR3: CASSAGLGEKLFF. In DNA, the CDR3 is TGTGCCAGTAGCGCGGGGCTAGGGGAAAAACTGTTTTTT.

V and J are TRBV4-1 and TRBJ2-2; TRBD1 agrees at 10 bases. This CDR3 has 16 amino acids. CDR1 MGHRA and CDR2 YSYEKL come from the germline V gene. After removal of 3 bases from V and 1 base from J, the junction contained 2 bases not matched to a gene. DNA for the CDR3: TGCGCCAGCAGCCAGGGACAGGGGCTGAACACCGGGGAGCTGTTTTTT. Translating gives CASSQGQGLNTGELFF.

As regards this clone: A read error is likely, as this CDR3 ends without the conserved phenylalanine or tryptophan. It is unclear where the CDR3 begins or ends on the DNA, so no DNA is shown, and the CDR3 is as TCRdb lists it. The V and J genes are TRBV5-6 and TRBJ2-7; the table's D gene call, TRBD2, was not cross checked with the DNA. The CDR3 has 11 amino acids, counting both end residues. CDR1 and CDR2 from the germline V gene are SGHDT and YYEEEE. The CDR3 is CASSSRAKAYL.

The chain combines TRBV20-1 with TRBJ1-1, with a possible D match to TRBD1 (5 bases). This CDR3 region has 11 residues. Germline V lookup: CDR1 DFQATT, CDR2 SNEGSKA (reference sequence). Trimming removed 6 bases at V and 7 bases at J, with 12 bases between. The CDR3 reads CSAQDKVEAFF. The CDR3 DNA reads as TGCAGTGCCCAGGACAAAGTTGAAGCTTTCTTT.

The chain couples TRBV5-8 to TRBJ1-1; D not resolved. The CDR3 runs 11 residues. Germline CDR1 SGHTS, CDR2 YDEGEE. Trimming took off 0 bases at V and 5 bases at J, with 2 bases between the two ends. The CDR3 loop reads CASSLVTEAFF. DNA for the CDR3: TGTGCCAGCAGCTTGGTAACTGAAGCTTTCTTT.

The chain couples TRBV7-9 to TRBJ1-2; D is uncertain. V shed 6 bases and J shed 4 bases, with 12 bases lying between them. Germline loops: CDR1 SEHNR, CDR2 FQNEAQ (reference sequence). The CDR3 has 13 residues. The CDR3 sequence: CASSSRYGYGYTF. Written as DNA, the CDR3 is TGTGCCAGCAGTTCCCGTTACGGCTATGGCTACACCTTC.

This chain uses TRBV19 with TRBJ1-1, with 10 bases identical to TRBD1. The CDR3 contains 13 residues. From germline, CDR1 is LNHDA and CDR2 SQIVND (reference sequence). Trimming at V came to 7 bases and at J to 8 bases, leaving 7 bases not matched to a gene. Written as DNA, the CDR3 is TGTGCCAGTATCCCACGGGGACAGGGGGAAGCTTTCTTT. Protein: CASIPRGQGEAFF. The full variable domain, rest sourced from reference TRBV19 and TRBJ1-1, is DGGITQSPKYLFRKEGQNVTLSCEQNLNHDAMYWYRQDPGQGLRLIYYSQIVNDFQKGDIAEGYSVSREKKESFPLTVTSAQKNPTAFYLCASIPRGQGEAFFGQGTRLTVV.

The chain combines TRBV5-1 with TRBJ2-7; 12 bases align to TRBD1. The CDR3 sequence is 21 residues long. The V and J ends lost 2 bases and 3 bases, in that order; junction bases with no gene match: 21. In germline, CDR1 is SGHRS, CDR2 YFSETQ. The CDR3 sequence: CASSFNPPGGQGALGSYEQYF. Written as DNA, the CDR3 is TGCGCCAGCAGCTTCAACCCTCCAGGGGGACAGGGGGCGTTGGGAAGCTACGAGCAGTACTTC.

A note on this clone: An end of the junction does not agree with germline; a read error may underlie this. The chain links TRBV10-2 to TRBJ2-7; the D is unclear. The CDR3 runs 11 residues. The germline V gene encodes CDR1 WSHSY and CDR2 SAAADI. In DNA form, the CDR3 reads TGCGCCAGCAGTGACTCCCACGAGCAGTACTTC. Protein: CASSDSHEQYF.

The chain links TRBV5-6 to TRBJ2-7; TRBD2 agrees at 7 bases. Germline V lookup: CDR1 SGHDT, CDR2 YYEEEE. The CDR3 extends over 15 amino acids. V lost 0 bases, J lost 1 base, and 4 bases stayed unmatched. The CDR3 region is CASSLVASGSYEQYF. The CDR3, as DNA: TGTGCCAGCAGCTTGGTAGCTAGCGGATCCTACGAGCAGTACTTC.

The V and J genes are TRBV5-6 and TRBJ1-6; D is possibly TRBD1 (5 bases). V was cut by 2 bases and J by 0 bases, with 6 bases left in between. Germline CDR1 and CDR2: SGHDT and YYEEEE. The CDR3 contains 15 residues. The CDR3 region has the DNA TGTGCCAGCAGCTTAACAGGCTCCTATAATTCACCCCTCCACTTT. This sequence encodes CASSLTGSYNSPLHF. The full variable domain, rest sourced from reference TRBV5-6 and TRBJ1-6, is DAGVTQSPTHLIKTRGQQVTLRCSPKSGHDTVSWYQQALGQGPQFIFQYYEEEERQRGNFPDRFSGHQFPNYSSELNVNALLLGDSALYLCASSLTGSYNSPLHFGNGTRLTVT.

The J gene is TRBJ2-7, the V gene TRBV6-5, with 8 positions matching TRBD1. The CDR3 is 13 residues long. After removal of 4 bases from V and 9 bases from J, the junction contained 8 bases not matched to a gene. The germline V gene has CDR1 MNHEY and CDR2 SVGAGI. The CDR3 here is CASSSQDRVRQYF. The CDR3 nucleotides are TGTGCCAGCAGTTCTCAGGACAGGGTCAGGCAGTACTTC.

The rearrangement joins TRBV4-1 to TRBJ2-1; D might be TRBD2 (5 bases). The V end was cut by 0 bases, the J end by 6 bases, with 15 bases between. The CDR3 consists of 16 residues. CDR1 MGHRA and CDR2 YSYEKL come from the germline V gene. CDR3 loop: CASSQDRGQLGNEQFF. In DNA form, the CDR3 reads TGCGCCAGCAGCCAAGATAGAGGGCAGCTGGGCAATGAGCAGTTCTTC.